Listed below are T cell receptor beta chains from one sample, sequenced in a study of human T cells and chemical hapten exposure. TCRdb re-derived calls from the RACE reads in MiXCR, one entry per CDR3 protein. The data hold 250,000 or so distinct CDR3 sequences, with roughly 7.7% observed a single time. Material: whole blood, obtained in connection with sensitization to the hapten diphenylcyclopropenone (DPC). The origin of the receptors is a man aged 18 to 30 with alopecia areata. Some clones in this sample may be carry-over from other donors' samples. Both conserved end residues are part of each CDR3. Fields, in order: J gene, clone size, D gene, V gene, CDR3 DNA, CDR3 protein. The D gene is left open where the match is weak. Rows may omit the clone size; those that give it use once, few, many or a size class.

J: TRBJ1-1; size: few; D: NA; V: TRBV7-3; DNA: TGTGCCAGCAGCAGAAAAGGACAGTTCACTGAAGCTTTCTTT; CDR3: CASSRKGQFTEAFF
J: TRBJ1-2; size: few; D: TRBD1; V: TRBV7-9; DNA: TGTGCCAGCAGCTTAAAGACAGGGGGCGCGTTAAATGGCTACACCTTC; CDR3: CASSLKTGGALNGYTF
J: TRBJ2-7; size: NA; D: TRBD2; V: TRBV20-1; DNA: TGCAGTGCTAGAGAGAATAGCGGGGAATACTTC; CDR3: CSARENSGEYF
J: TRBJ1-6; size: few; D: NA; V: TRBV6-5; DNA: TGTGCCAGCAGTCCCAAATGGGGGATGGGAACCCTCCACTTT; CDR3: CASSPKWGMGTLHF
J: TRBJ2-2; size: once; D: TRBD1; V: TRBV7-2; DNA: TGTGCCAGCAGCGAACGGACAGGAAACACCGGGGAGCTGTTTTTT; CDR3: CASSERTGNTGELFF
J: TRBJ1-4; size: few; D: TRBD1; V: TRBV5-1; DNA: TGCGCCACGTCGCCGGGACAGGGTTATGAAAAACTGTTTTTT; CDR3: CATSPGQGYEKLFF
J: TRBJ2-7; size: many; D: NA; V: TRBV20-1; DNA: TGCAGTGCTCGCCGCGACAGGAGTCACTACGAGCAGTACTTC; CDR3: CSARRDRSHYEQYF
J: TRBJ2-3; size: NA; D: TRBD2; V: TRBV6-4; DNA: TGTGCCAGCAGTGAAGGCGGGGGGGCAACCGATACGCAGTGTTTT; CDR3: CASSEGGGATDTQCF
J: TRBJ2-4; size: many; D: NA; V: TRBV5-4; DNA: TGTGCCAGCAGCCCGCAGGGAGACATTCAGTACTTC; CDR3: CASSPQGDIQYF
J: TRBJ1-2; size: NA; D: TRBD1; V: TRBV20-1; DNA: TGCAGTGCTGTGACAGGGACTAACTATGGCTACACCTTC; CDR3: CSAVTGTNYGYTF
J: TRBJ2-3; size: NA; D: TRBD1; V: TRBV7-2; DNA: TGTGCCAGCAGCCAGGGACAGGGCAGAGATACGCAGTATTTT; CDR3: CASSQGQGRDTQYF
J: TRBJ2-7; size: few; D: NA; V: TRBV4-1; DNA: TGCGCCAGCAGCCAGGTTCAGGGGCTGGAGGAGCAGTACTTC; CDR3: CASSQVQGLEEQYF
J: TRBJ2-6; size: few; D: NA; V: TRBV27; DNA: TGTGCCAGCAGTTTCCATATCTCTGGGGCCAACGTCCTGACTTTC; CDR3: CASSFHISGANVLTF
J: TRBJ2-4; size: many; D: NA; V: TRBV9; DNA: TGTGCCAGCAGCGTCTCCACAGGTTTCAAAAACATTCAGTACTTC; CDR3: CASSVSTGFKNIQYF
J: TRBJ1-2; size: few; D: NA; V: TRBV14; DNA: TGTGCCAGCAGCCCCTCGACAGGACGATCTGGCTACACCTTC; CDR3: CASSPSTGRSGYTF
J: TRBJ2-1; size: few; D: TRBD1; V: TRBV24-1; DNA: TGTGCCACCAGTGTCCCGGGACAGACTACCGATGAGCAGTTCTTC; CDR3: CATSVPGQTTDEQFF
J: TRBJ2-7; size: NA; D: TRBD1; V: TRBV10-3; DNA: TGTGCCATCAGTGATCGGACAGGGGGTACTTCAAGCTCCTACGAGCAGTACTTC; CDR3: CAISDRTGGTSSSYEQYF